This T cell receptor (beta chain) was identified in a study of shared clonotypes between healthy human individuals (dated by TCRdb to between 2020 and 2021). Looking at the study overall: The cohort comprised a couple of women and a few men aged 18 to 49 years. For each donor, CD4 naive and CD4 memory were each run on three plates, CD8 naive on two plates, and CD8 memory on one plate. Blood TCR repertoires of 5 or 6 healthy adults were deeply sequenced to estimate repertoire size and the extent of clonotype sharing between individuals. To increase sequencing depth and limit assay-specific biases, TCR repertoire library preparation and sequencing were carried out by different laboratories using diverse techniques. Per donor, leukapheresis produced somewhere between about 0.94 and 9 billion PBMCs. The research as a whole found: Compared with non-shared clonotypes, the clonotypes found in all four sorted-subset donors had higher generation probabilities. Larger estimated clonotype richness was generally found for naive subsets than for memory subsets. The small number of donors limited the genetic and exposure-history diversity represented. Based on pairwise subsampling, the degree of clonotype sharing among donors was expected to be affected by sequencing depth. Sampling was limited to blood, and TCR repertoires in tissue likely differ from TCR repertoires in blood. Incomplete sequencing was indicated by rarefaction of sorted-subset datasets, despite the large sequencing depth. Sharing across a handful of donors was observed for about 5% of naive CD4, less than 4% of naive CD8, roughly 2.4% of memory CD4, and less than 0.45% of memory CD8 clonotypes.

This clone has a handful of counts. Its antigen is still unknown. No qualities accompany the bases; no much larger clone lies one base away. The donors were healthy, HIV-negative adults who had no recently reported acute infections or vaccinations. Only Caucasian adults living in Nashville, Tennessee, USA were represented among the donors. CD4+ T cells were enriched through magnetic negative selection, after which naive cells were positively selected on CD45RA and the remaining negative fraction served as the memory subset. Blood was obtained by leukapheresis, after which PBMCs were separated by Ficoll-Histopaque density gradient centrifugation and cryopreserved in liquid nitrogen vapor phase. Purity and quantity of every magnetically sorted T cell population were checked by analytical flow cytometry. Each sorted fraction had its genomic DNA isolated and then quantified by UV absorbance on a Nanodrop 2000c.

Using the deep immunoSEQ assay, TCR CDR3 regions were amplified from genomic DNA by multiplex PCR. Extracted genomic DNA from each cell subset was spread evenly across all wells of several immunoSEQ 96-well plates, with each plate serving as a replicate. Each replicate PCR for sorted subsets received roughly 0.2 ug genomic DNA, equal to 30,000 or so T cell genomes. Purified libraries were measured with a Qubit 3.0 fluorometer, size-checked on a Bioanalyzer 2100, and measured again with the KAPA Library Quantification kit. Every immunoSEQ 96-well plate was sequenced on a separate single-read 150-cycle Illumina NextSeq 550 flow cell. Processing in the source paper ran as follows. The immunoSEQ output contained only junctional sequences without quality scores, so filtering could not match that applied to full-length reads. To assign V/J genes and CDR3, sequences were annotated against IMGT germline references using PyIR, a Python wrapper for IgBLAST v1.9. Reads were removed for weak V/J assignments (E-value above 1e-6), missing CDR3, stop codons, out-of-frame junctions, or ambiguous translated residues. V3J clonotypes were defined as sequences sharing the same inferred V gene, J gene, and CDR3 amino acid sequence. Percentage overlap between repertoires was calculated by dividing the number of shared unique clonotypes by the size of the smaller repertoire. Three approaches were used to assess repertoire richness: RTK rarefaction, the Chao1 estimator, and Recon v2.1 estimates of unobserved clonotypes. Generation probabilities were computed with OLGA for all TCRbeta clonotypes obtained by the gDNA method from several donors. Entries here come from immuneACCESS through TCRdb and include only in-frame sequences with V and J called. Some clones fail to appear in such tables; in the studies checked, an unresolved V gene covers under half of the shortfall, and the cause of the remainder is unknown. V and J calls and clone size come straight from that table; D and trimming were deduced from the DNA. The sample profile shows roughly 1,100,000 clones; about 76% of them were found once. The ten top clones hold about 1.5% of the sample.

Spanning cysteine to phenylalanine, the CDR3 consists of 15 amino acids. The entry retains the CDR3 DNA only, 45 bases that are in frame from base 1. For this chain, trimming is 5 bases at the V end and 3 bases at the J end, and the number of junction bases without a gene match is 6. Via the germline V gene (reference sequence), CDR1 is SGHNT and CDR2 YYREEE. The sequence was obtained from a man between 18 and 35 years old in good health. The sequence joins TRBV5-4 to TRBJ2-3; 10 junctional bases match TRBD2. The sample comprised memory CD4+ T cells sorted from blood. This sample's cell subset or site label indicates: CD45RA-negative fraction. The nucleotide sequence is given as TGTGCCAGCAGTCTGGAGCGGGAGGGTACAGATACGCAGTATTTT. Its protein reads: CASSLEREGTDTQYF.